This T cell receptor beta chain was captured in a study of shared clonotypes between healthy human individuals (dated by TCRdb to about 2020). Regarding the study in general: Two women and three men aged 18 to 49 years were included in the cohort. Each donor's leukapheresis produced roughly between roughly 0.85 and 10 billion PBMCs. Libraries were prepared and TCR repertoires were sequenced by different laboratories using diverse techniques, in order to increase sequencing depth and limit assay-specific biases. For each donor, CD4 naive and CD4 memory were each given three plates, CD8 naive was given two plates, and CD8 memory was given one plate. The study deeply sequenced blood TCR repertoires of five healthy adults to estimate repertoire size and the extent of clonotype sharing between individuals. The full study reports these points: Clonotypes shared by all four sorted-subset donors showed higher generation probabilities than non-shared clonotypes. Estimated clonotype richness was generally larger for naive than for memory subsets. Based on pairwise subsampling, the degree of clonotype sharing among donors was expected to be affected by sequencing depth. Sampling was restricted to blood, and TCR repertoires in tissue are likely to differ from TCR repertoires in blood. When a few donors were compared, the shared fraction of clonotypes was 5% to 6.5% for naive CD4, approximately 3.5% for naive CD8, 2% to 2.5% for memory CD4, and 0.4% for memory CD8. Even with the large sequencing depth, rarefaction of the sorted-subset datasets indicated that sequencing was incomplete. Because the study included only a small number of donors, the genetic and exposure-history diversity represented was limited.

To note about this clone: No antigen is known for it. It has no much larger one-base neighbor in the sample; base qualities were not kept.

The CDR1 and CDR2 encoded by the germline V gene are SGHAT and FQNNGV. From cysteine to phenylalanine, the CDR3 is 14 amino acids long. CDR3 DNA only is kept here, 42 bases in frame from base 1. After removal of 5 bases from V and 6 bases from J, the junction retains 7 bases not matched to a gene. The donors were healthy, HIV-negative adults who had no recently reported acute infections or vaccinations. Only Caucasian adults living in Nashville, Tennessee, USA were represented among the donors. CD8 memory samples combined magnetically selected CD45RO+ cells with CCR7-negative CD45RA+ effector memory (TemRA) cells. Blood was obtained by leukapheresis, after which PBMCs were separated by Ficoll-Histopaque density gradient centrifugation and cryopreserved in liquid nitrogen vapor phase. Analytical flow cytometry was used to check the purity and quantity of every magnetically sorted T cell population. From each sorted fraction, genomic DNA was isolated and quantified by UV absorbance on a Nanodrop 2000c.

TCR CDR3 regions were amplified from genomic DNA by multiplex PCR using the deep immunoSEQ assay. Extracted genomic DNA from each cell subset was distributed evenly across all wells of several immunoSEQ 96-well plates, and each plate was treated as a replicate. Each replicate PCR for sorted subsets received about 0.2 ug genomic DNA, equal to roughly 29,000 T cell genomes. The purified libraries were quantified using a Qubit 3.0 fluorometer, sized with a Bioanalyzer 2100, and then quantified again using the KAPA Library Quantification kit. Every immunoSEQ 96-well plate was sequenced on a dedicated single-read 150-cycle Illumina NextSeq 550 flow cell. In the paper's pipeline: Because the immunoSEQ output included only junctional sequences and no quality scores, the filtering could not be the same as the filtering used for full-length reads. To assign V/J genes and CDR3, sequences were annotated using PyIR, a Python wrapper for IgBLAST v1.9, with IMGT germline references. Any read was removed if the V/J assignment was weak (E-value above 1e-6), the CDR3 was missing, or the read contained stop codons, out-of-frame junctions, or ambiguous translated residues. V3J clonotypes were defined as sequences sharing an identical inferred V gene, J gene, and CDR3 amino acid sequence. Percentage overlap between repertoires was calculated by dividing the number of shared unique clonotypes by the size of the smaller repertoire. Richness of each repertoire was evaluated using RTK rarefaction, the Chao1 estimator, and Recon v2.1 estimates of unobserved clonotypes. Generation probabilities were computed with OLGA for all TCRbeta clonotypes obtained by the gDNA method from four donors. Held by TCRdb, this immuneACCESS table contains in-frame sequences only and omits some clones. Under half of the omission traces to an unresolved V gene where checked; the cause of the rest is unknown. V and J calls and clone size follow that table, whereas D and trimming were derived from the DNA. This sample holds roughly 660,000 clones; 90% were observed only once. The ten largest clones add up to more than 30% of the sample.

The sequence derives from a man younger than 35 in good health. Some clones in this sample may be carry-over from other donors' samples. The chain links TRBV11-2 with TRBJ1-3; TRBD1 agrees with 7 junctional bases. The specimen was memory CD8+ T cells from PBMCs. The cell subset or site tag for this specimen amounts to: CD45RO+ cells pooled with CCR7-negative TemRA cells. The nucleotide sequence reads as follows: TGTGCCAGCAGCCCGGGACAGCTGGAAAACACCATATATTTT. It translates to CASSPGQLENTIYF.